The sequence of this T cell receptor beta chain was determined in a study of blood T cell repertoires in COVID-19. Across the whole study: COVID-19 samples collected from the United States, Italy and Spain covered acute and convalescent phases. The analysed material was cDNA or gDNA that came from T cells, B-cell-depleted T cells, or PBMCs.

Trimming took off 9 bases at V and 0 bases at J, with 9 bases between the two ends. CDR1 and CDR2 from the germline V gene are LNHDA and SQIVND (reference sequence). The CDR3 contains 13 residues. In the study's own analysis: Amplification of reference gene primers was used by the study to estimate nucleated cell counts. This table comes from immunoSEQ multiplex PCR, and its TCRdb copy is limited to in-frame clones, with some not included. That table furnishes V, J and clone size, whereas the DNA furnished D and trimming. The repertoire holds more than 100,000 clones, 88% seen once, with roughly 3.5% in the top ten.

This TCR derives from a human donor in a cohort sampled during active COVID-19. The chain couples TRBV19 to TRBJ1-3; unclear D gene. Sequenced: peripheral blood. CDR3 protein: CARPANSGNTIYF. The CDR3 DNA reads TGTGCCAGGCCCGCGAACTCTGGAAACACCATATATTTT.